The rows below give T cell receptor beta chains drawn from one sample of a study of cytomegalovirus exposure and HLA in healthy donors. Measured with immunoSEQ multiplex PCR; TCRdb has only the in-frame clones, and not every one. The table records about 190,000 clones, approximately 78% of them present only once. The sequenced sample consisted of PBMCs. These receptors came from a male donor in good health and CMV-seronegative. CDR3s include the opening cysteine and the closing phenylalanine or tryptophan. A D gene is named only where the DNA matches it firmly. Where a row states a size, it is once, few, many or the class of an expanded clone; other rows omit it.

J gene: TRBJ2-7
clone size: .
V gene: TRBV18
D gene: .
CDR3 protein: CASSPPVPGVEQYF
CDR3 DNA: TGTGCCAGCTCACCACCGGTACCGGGGGTCGAGCAGTACTTC

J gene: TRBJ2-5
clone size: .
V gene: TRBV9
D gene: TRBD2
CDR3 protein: CASSGRWDGSGDQETQYF
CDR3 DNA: TGTGCCAGCAGCGGGCGATGGGATGGTAGCGGGGACCAAGAGACCCAGTACTTC

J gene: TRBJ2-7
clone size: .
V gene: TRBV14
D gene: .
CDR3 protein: CASSLATGSSYEQYF
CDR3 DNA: TGTGCCAGCAGCCTCGCGACAGGTAGCTCCTACGAGCAGTACTTC

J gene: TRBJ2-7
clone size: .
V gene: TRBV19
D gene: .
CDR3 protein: CASSIVQGSYEQYF
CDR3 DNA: TGTGCCAGTAGTATTGTTCAGGGCTCCTACGAGCAGTACTTC

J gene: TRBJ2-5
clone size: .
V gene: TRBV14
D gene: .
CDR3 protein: CASSQVRGETQYF
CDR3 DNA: TGTGCCAGCAGCCAAGTTAGAGGGGAGACCCAGTACTTC

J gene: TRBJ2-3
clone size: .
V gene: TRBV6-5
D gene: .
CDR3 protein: CASSYSPEATDTQYF
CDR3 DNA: TGTGCCAGCAGTTACTCGCCCGAAGCTACAGATACGCAGTATTTT

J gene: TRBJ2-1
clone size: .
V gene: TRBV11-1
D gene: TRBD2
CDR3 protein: CASSLRASGILYNEQFF
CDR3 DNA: TGTGCCAGCAGCTTACGGGCTAGCGGGATCTTATACAATGAGCAGTTCTTC

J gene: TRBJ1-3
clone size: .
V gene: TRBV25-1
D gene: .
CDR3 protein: CASSPLRSTGWGNTIYF
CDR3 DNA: TGTGCCAGCAGTCCACTAAGGAGCACAGGGTGGGGAAACACCATATATTTT

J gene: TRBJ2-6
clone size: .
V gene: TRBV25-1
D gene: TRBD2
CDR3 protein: CASSDLGGSGANVLTF
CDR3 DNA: TGTGCCAGCAGTGATCTGGGGGGGTCTGGGGCCAACGTCCTGACTTTC

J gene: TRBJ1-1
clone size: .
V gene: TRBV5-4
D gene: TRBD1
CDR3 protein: CASSPRTGMNTEAFF
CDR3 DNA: TGTGCCAGCAGCCCTCGGACAGGCATGAACACTGAAGCTTTCTTT

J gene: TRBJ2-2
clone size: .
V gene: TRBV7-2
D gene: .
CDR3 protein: CASSFSSVNTGELFF
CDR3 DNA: TGTGCCAGCAGCTTCTCGTCAGTGAACACCGGGGAGCTGTTTTTT

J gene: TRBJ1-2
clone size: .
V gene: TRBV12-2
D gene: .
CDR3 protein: CASRPDTGVYGYTF
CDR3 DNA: TGTGCAAGTCGCCCGGACACAGGGGTCTACGGCTACACCTTC

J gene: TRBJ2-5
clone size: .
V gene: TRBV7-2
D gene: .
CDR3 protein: CASSLTSRAKETQYF
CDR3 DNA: TGTGCCAGCAGTCTTACTAGCAGAGCCAAGGAGACCCAGTACTTC

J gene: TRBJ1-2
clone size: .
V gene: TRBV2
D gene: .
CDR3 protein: CASSSGTFYGYTF
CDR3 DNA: TGTGCCAGCAGTTCCGGGACTTTCTATGGCTACACCTTC

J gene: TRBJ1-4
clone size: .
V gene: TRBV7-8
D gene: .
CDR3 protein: CASSLVAGTNEKLFF
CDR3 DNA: TGTGCCAGCAGCTTAGTGGCAGGGACTAATGAAAAACTGTTTTTT

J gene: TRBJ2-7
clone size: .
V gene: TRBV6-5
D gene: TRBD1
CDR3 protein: CASSPGQGNYEQYF
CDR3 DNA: TGTGCCAGCAGCCCCGGACAGGGAAACTACGAGCAGTACTTC

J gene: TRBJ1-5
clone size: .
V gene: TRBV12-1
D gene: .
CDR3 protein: CASRMRGIEGNQPQHF
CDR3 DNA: TGTGCCAGCAGAATGAGGGGGATTGAAGGCAATCAGCCCCAGCATTTT

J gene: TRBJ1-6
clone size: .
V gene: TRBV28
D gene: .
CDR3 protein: CASSFREYNSPLHF
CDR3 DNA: TGTGCCAGCAGTTTTCGGGAGTATAATTCACCCCTCCACTTT

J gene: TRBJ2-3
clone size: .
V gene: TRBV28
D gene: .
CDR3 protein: CASSRAGFADTQYF
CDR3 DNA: TGTGCCAGCAGCCGTGCCGGGTTTGCAGATACGCAGTATTTT

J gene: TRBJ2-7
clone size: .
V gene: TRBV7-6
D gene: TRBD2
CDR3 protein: CASSLGTTSGRGVYEQYF
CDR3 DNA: TGTGCCAGCAGCTTAGGTACGACTAGCGGGAGAGGGGTCTACGAGCAGTACTTC

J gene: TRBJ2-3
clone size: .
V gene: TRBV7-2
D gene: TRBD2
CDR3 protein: CASSSGRLAATSTDTQYF
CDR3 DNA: TGTGCCAGCAGCTCCGGACGACTAGCGGCAACTAGCACAGATACGCAGTATTTT

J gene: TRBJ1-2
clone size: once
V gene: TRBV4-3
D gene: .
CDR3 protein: CASSLPGYGYTF
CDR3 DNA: TGCGCCAGCAGCCTCCCGGGCTATGGCTACACCTTC

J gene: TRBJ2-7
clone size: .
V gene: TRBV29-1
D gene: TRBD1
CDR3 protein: CSVAGQGNTYEQYF
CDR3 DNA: TGCAGCGTGGCGGGACAGGGGAATACCTACGAGCAGTACTTC